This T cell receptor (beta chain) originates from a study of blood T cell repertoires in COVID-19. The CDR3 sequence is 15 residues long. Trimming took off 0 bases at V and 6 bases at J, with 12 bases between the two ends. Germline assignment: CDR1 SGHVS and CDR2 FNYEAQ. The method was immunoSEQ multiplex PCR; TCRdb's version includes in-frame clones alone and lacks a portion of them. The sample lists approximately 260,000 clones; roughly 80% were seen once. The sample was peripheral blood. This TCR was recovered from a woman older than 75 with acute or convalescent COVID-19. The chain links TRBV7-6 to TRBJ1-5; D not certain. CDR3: CASSLASHGGQPQHF. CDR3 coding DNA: TGTGCCAGCAGCTTAGCTTCCCACGGCGGTCAGCCCCAGCATTTT.